These 21 T cell receptor beta chains share one sample of origin, sequenced in a study of cytomegalovirus exposure and HLA in healthy donors. PCR amplification relied on 60 Vbeta primers (plus 13 Jbeta primers). Sequencing used immunoSEQ multiplex PCR; TCRdb keeps in-frame clones, though not all of them. Among 150,000 or so clones, nearly 80% were seen once, and the ten largest hold more than 0.75%. The specimen sequenced was PBMCs. These TCRs come from a woman between 45 and 65 years old in good health and CMV-seropositive.

CDR3 sequence reads: CASSQPGTGGGDTQYF. The CDR3, as DNA: TGCGCCAGCAGCCAACCCGGAACAGGGGGCGGAGATACGCAGTATTTT. The V and J genes are TRBV4-1 and TRBJ2-3, with 9 bases fitting TRBD1. The V and J ends lost 2 bases and 5 bases, in that order; junction bases with no gene match: 8. Looked up from germline, CDR1 is MGHRA and CDR2 is YSYEKL. The CDR3 loop spans 16 amino acids.

The chain combines TRBV6-1 with TRBJ2-5; 7 bases fit TRBD2. The CDR3 spans 13 residues. J gave up 5 bases and V 10 bases, and 10 bases lay outside the gene matches. Germline CDR1 MNHNS, CDR2 SASEGT. The CDR3 reads CATRGEVGETQYF. DNA of the CDR3: TGTGCCACCCGGGGGGAGGTGGGGGAGACCCAGTACTTC.

The V and J genes are TRBV30 and TRBJ2-7; D is perhaps TRBD2 (5 bases). Germline CDR1 and CDR2: GTSNPN and SVGIG (reference sequence). The CDR3 has 12 residues. V lost 4 bases, J lost 5 bases, and 12 bases lay in between. CDR3 bases: TGTGCCTGGAATGGTTCGGGAAACGAGCAGTACTTC. It codes for CAWNGSGNEQYF.

The chain links TRBV9 to TRBJ1-6, with 7 bases lining up with TRBD1. This CDR3 spans 15 amino acids. The J segment lost 8 bases and the V segment lost 4 bases, leaving 9 bases of the junction unmatched. Per germline, CDR1 SGDLS and CDR2 YYNGEE. DNA for the CDR3: TGTGCCAGCAGCCGAAACAGGGGTGGGGATTCACCCCTCCACTTT. Amino acid sequence: CASSRNRGGDSPLHF.

Only one count was recorded for this clone. The V call is TRBV6-5, the J call TRBJ2-7; 7 bases line up with TRBD1. Germline V gene sequence: CDR1 MNHEY, CDR2 SVGAGI. Germline trimming cut 5 bases from V and 3 bases from J; bases unmatched to any gene: 7. This CDR3 is built from 14 residues. CDR3 region: CASSPWTGSYEQYF. The CDR3 coding sequence is TGTGCCAGCAGTCCCTGGACAGGCAGCTACGAGCAGTACTTC.

V and J are TRBV28 and TRBJ2-1; 7 bases align to TRBD1. Unmatched junction bases numbered 5, after V lost 2 bases and J lost 4 bases. The V gene's germline CDR1 is MDHEN and CDR2 SYDVKM. This CDR3 has 15 residues. CDR3 in amino acids: CASSLDRAPYNEQFF. DNA of the CDR3: TGTGCCAGCAGTTTAGACAGGGCCCCTTACAATGAGCAGTTCTTC. Full variable domain (missing parts from reference TRBV28 and TRBJ2-1): DVKVTQSSRYLVKRTGEKVFLECVQDMDHENMFWYRQDPGLGLRLIYFSYDVKMKEKGDIPEGYSVSREKKERFSLILESASTNQTSMYLCASSLDRAPYNEQFFGPGTRLTVL.

This rearrangement joins TRBV4-2 to TRBJ2-7; 7 bases align to TRBD2. With 1 base clipped from V and 0 bases from J, the junction kept 6 bases outside the gene matches. Germline V lookup: CDR1 LGHNA, CDR2 YNFKEQ. The CDR3 is made up of 16 amino acids. The DNA for the CDR3 is TGTGCCAGCAGCCAAGGTTCAGCGGGGAGCTCCTACGAGCAGTACTTC. Amino acids: CASSQGSAGSSYEQYF.

This clone was observed once. CDR3 bases: TGTGCCAGCTCACTGGGACTCCAGAACACCGGGGAGCTGTTTTTT. It codes for CASSLGLQNTGELFF. J is TRBJ2-2 and V is TRBV18, with D tentatively TRBD2 (6 bases). CDR1 is KGHSH and CDR2 is LQKENI in the germline V gene. This CDR3 region has 15 residues. The V end lost 4 bases, the J end lost 1 base, and 10 bases lay between the germline ends.

The rearrangement joins TRBV11-2 to TRBJ2-7; tentative D call: TRBD1 (6 bases). The germline V gene encodes CDR1 SGHAT and CDR2 FQNNGV. V lost 7 bases to trimming and J lost 3 bases, with 16 bases between them. CDR3 length: 14 residues. DNA of the CDR3: TGTGCCAGCAATCCTGGGGGCGGGCGCTACGAGCAGTACTTC. Its protein product is CASNPGGGRYEQYF. The whole variable domain, remainder taken from reference TRBV11-2 and TRBJ2-7, is EAGVAQSPRYKIIEKRQSVAFWCNPISGHATLYWYQQILGQGPKLLIQFQNNGVVDDSQLPKDRFSAERLKGVDSTLKIQPAKLEDSAVYLCASNPGGGRYEQYFGPGTRLTVT.

This rearrangement joins TRBV28 to TRBJ2-7, with D unresolved. In germline, CDR1 is MDHEN, CDR2 SYDVKM. Trimming stripped 6 bases from V and 6 bases from J, with 9 bases between. The CDR3 covers 11 residues. The CDR3 DNA is TGTGCCAGCAGGGCTCTGGTCGAGCAGTACTTC. It translates to CASRALVEQYF.

V gene TRBV2 combines with J gene TRBJ1-1; no reliable D call. V lost 4 bases, J lost 2 bases, and 8 bases lay in between. This CDR3 comprises 13 residues. Germline CDR1 is SNHLY and CDR2 is FYNNEI. CDR3 nucleotides: TGTGCCAGCAGTGGGGCATATAACACTGAAGCTTTCTTT. Translated: CASSGAYNTEAFF.

The chain carries TRBV5-4 and TRBJ2-7; the match to TRBD1 covers 10 bases. J was trimmed by 7 bases and V by 4 bases; bases with no gene match: 5. CDR3 length: 13 amino acids. Germline V CDR1 and CDR2: SGHNT, YYREEE (reference sequence). This CDR3 reads CASSLDRGQEQYF. CDR3 in DNA: TGTGCCAGCAGCCTCGACAGGGGGCAGGAGCAGTACTTC.

This chain links TRBV7-9 with TRBJ1-6, with 12 bases matching TRBD1. Germline V lookup: CDR1 SEHNR, CDR2 FQNEAQ (reference sequence). The junction had 5 bases not matched to a gene; V was cut back by 5 bases and J by 9 bases. The CDR3 covers 15 residues. The CDR3 bases are TGTGCCAGCAGCCCTGGGACAGGGGGCAGTTCACCCCTCCACTTT. Encoded protein: CASSPGTGGSSPLHF.

The V gene is TRBV9, the J gene TRBJ2-3; the D gene is possibly TRBD2 (5 bases). The CDR3 loop spans 15 amino acids. Trimming took off 0 bases at V and 6 bases at J, with 14 bases between the two ends. In germline, CDR1 is SGDLS, CDR2 YYNGEE. The CDR3 region has the DNA TGTGCCAGCAGCGTAGACGGGATTCCATCTGATACGCAGTATTTT. Its protein product is CASSVDGIPSDTQYF. Looking up the rest from reference TRBV9 and TRBJ2-3 gives the full variable domain: DSGVTQTPKHLITATGQRVTLRCSPRSGDLSVYWYQQSLDQGLQFLIQYYNGEERAKGNILERFSAQQFPDLHSELNLSSLELGDSALYFCASSVDGIPSDTQYFGPGTRLTVL.

J is TRBJ2-4 and V is TRBV19; D is ambiguous. The V gene's germline CDR1 is LNHDA and CDR2 SQIVND (reference sequence). This CDR3 has 14 residues. The V end lost 4 bases, the J end lost 6 bases, and 13 bases lay between the germline ends. CDR3 region: CASSTTPFGNIQYF. As DNA, the CDR3 is TGTGCCAGTAGTACGACACCGTTCGGAAACATTCAGTACTTC.

This clone came up a few times. The rearrangement links TRBV5-4 to TRBJ1-5; D possibly corresponds to TRBD1 (6 bases). Germline V gene sequence: CDR1 SGHNT, CDR2 YYREEE (reference sequence). The CDR3 totals 15 residues. Trimming shortened V by 4 bases and J by 8 bases, and 19 bases separated the two germline ends. The CDR3 nucleotides read TGTGCCAGCAGCCTTGGGGGCGGGGGTAGTGAGCCCCAGCATTTT. Its translation is CASSLGGGGSEPQHF.

The chain uses TRBV4-3 and TRBJ1-2; D ambiguous. Germline V gene lookup returns CDR1 LGHNA and CDR2 YSLEER. The CDR3 runs to 15 residues. V lost 1 base to trimming and J lost 4 bases, with 13 bases between them. CDR3 residues: CASSQVTQAPYGYTF. The CDR3 bases are TGCGCCAGCAGCCAAGTCACCCAGGCCCCCTATGGCTACACCTTC.

CDR3 amino acids: CASRGGWTAPDTQYF. CDR3 sequence (DNA): TGTGCCAGCAGGGGAGGGTGGACAGCTCCAGATACGCAGTATTTT. This chain joins TRBV2 and TRBJ2-3; D perhaps matches TRBD2 (7 bases). Germline CDR1 and CDR2: SNHLY and FYNNEI. V was cut by 6 bases and J by 4 bases, with 17 bases left in between. This CDR3 has 15 residues. Complete variable domain (other parts from reference TRBV2 and TRBJ2-3): EPEVTQTPSHQVTQMGQEVILRCVPISNHLYFYWYRQILGQKVEFLVSFYNNEISEKSEIFDDQFSVERPDGSNFTLKIRSTKLEDSAMYFCASRGGWTAPDTQYFGPGTRLTVL.

The chain combines TRBV2 with TRBJ2-2; 8 positions match TRBD1. Germline V lookup: CDR1 SNHLY, CDR2 FYNNEI. The CDR3 has 15 amino acids. The J segment lost 4 bases and the V segment lost 4 bases, leaving 5 bases of the junction unmatched. Here the CDR3 reads CASSARGPGTGELFF. CDR3 in DNA: TGTGCCAGCAGTGCCAGGGGGCCGGGCACCGGGGAGCTGTTTTTT.

This sequence joins TRBV5-4 and TRBJ1-2; D is unresolved. V was clipped by 4 bases and J by 2 bases, with 12 bases between them. Per the germline V gene, CDR1 is SGHNT and CDR2 is YYREEE (reference sequence). This CDR3 is built from 14 residues. CDR3 coding DNA: TGTGCCAGCAGCAGTTGGGCTGGCAACTATGGCTACACCTTC. Amino acids: CASSSWAGNYGYTF. The whole variable domain, remainder taken from reference TRBV5-4 and TRBJ1-2, is ETGVTQSPTHLIKTRGQQVTLRCSSQSGHNTVSWYQQALGQGPQFIFQYYREEENGRGNFPPRFSGLQFPNYSSELNVNALELDDSALYLCASSSWAGNYGYTFGSGTRLTVV.

The chain employs TRBV2 and TRBJ1-5, with TRBD1 identical over 7 bases. Germline V lookup: CDR1 SNHLY, CDR2 FYNNEI. With 5 bases clipped from V and 5 bases from J, the junction kept 6 bases outside the gene matches. CDR3 length: 14 residues. The CDR3 nucleotides are TGTGCCAGCAGTTACGACAGGGATTATCAGCCCCAGCATTTT. This translates into CASSYDRDYQPQHF.